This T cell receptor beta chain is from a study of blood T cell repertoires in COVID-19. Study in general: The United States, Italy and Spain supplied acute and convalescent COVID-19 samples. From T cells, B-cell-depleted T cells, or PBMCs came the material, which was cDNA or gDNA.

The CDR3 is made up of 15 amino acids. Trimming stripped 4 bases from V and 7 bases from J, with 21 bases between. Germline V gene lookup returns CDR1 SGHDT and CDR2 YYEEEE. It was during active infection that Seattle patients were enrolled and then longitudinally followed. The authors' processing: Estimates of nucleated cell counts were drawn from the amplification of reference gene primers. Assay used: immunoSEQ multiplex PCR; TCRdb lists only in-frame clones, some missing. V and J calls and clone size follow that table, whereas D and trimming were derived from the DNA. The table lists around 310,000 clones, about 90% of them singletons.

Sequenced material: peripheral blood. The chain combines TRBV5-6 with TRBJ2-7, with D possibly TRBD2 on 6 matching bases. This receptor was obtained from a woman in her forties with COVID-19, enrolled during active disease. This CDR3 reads CASSPRGWRVEEQYF. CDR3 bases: TGTGCCAGCAGCCCCCGAGGGTGGAGGGTAGAAGAGCAGTACTTC. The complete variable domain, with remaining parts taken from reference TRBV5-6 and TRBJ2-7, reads DAGVTQSPTHLIKTRGQQVTLRCSPKSGHDTVSWYQQALGQGPQFIFQYYEEEERQRGNFPDRFSGHQFPNYSSELNVNALLLGDSALYLCASSPRGWRVEEQYFGPGTRLTVT.